The clone carrying this T cell receptor beta chain was detected ten times or more. Unique molecular identifiers (one per individual cDNA molecule) were attached. TCRdb recomputed calls from the 5' RACE reads with MiXCR, one row per CDR3 protein. The sample includes some 46,000 distinct CDR3 sequences, around 6.1% of them seen just once. This record comes from a study of early T cells in non-severe SARS-CoV-2 infection. The source is an adult who was a healthcare worker with PCR-confirmed SARS-CoV-2 infection or an uninfected control (not recorded which). The specimen was whole blood, collected at baseline.

The CDR3 spells CSALEGAQNTEAFF. In DNA form, the CDR3 reads TGCAGTGCTCTCGAAGGGGCCCAAAACACTGAAGCTTTCTTT. The V gene is TRBV20-1, the J gene TRBJ1-1; maybe TRBD1 (5 bases). The CDR3 loop spans 14 amino acids. Trimming stripped 5 bases from V and 2 bases from J, with 15 bases between. Per the germline V gene, CDR1 is DFQATT and CDR2 is SNEGSKA (reference sequence).